Below, 11 T cell receptor beta chains from the same sample are listed, as sequenced in a study of shared clonotypes between healthy human individuals. Repertoires were generated with immunoSEQ multiplex PCR, while TCRdb's copy carries only in-frame clones and drops some. The sample lists a few hundred thousand clones; roughly 79% were seen once. The sequenced sample was PBMCs. The source of these receptors is a woman between 35 and 50 years old in good health. Some clones in this sample may be carry-over from other donors' samples.

The chain couples TRBV7-8 to TRBJ1-1, with D hard to call. Per germline, CDR1 SGHVS and CDR2 FQNEAQ. V lost 1 base and J lost 4, with 7 bases in between. This CDR3 comprises 13 residues. The CDR3 nucleotides are TGTGCCAGCAGCTTAGAGCGTACCACTGAAGCTTTCTTT. It is translated as CASSLERTTEAFF.

This sequence joins TRBV19 and TRBJ2-5, with 7 bases lining up with TRBD2. V lost 3 bases, J lost 2 bases, and 3 bases stayed unmatched. The germline V gene has CDR1 LNHDA and CDR2 SQIVND (reference sequence). The CDR3 totals 14 residues. CDR3 in amino acids: CASSMGLPQETQYF. CDR3 nucleotide sequence: TGTGCCAGTAGTATGGGACTACCTCAAGAGACCCAGTACTTC.

A single count supports this clone. The chain joins TRBV29-1 to TRBJ1-3, with D uncertain. This CDR3 contains 12 residues. V shed 2 bases and J shed 4 bases, with 6 bases lying between them. Germline V gene sequence: CDR1 SQVTM, CDR2 ANQGSEA. The CDR3 DNA reads TGCAGCGTTGAATTTGGGGGAAACACCATATATTTT. Translating it yields CSVEFGGNTIYF.

This clone was counted between two and nine times. The chain uses TRBV5-5 and TRBJ2-3, with TRBD1 identical over 7 bases. There are 14 residues in the CDR3. Germline CDR1 SGHKS, CDR2 YYEKEE (reference sequence). J gave up 4 bases and V 4 bases, and 6 bases lay outside the gene matches. In DNA form, the CDR3 reads TGTGCCAGCAGCCTAGGGACAGCTGCAGATACGCAGTATTTT. It translates to CASSLGTAADTQYF.

This clone was observed a handful of times. The chain combines TRBV7-2 with TRBJ2-3; 9 bases fit TRBD2. Germline values: CDR1 SGHTA, CDR2 FQGNSA. The trim removed 5 bases at V and 4 bases at J, leaving 19 bases unmatched. The CDR3 runs to 19 residues. The CDR3 DNA reads TGTGCCAGCAGCAAATACGTCCTACAAGCGGGAGGTCGAGCAGATACGCAGTATTTT. Its protein is CASSKYVLQAGGRADTQYF.

The chain joins TRBV2 to TRBJ2-5, with 11 bases lining up with TRBD1. The V gene's germline CDR1 is SNHLY and CDR2 FYNNEI. The CDR3 extends over 15 amino acids. Trimming at V came to 8 bases and at J to 7 bases, leaving 12 bases not matched to a gene. The CDR3 protein is CASGRASGTGGTQYF. The DNA of the CDR3 is TGTGCCAGCGGGCGGGCTAGCGGGACAGGGGGGACCCAGTACTTC. Looking up the rest from reference TRBV2 and TRBJ2-5 gives the full variable domain: EPEVTQTPSHQVTQMGQEVILRCVPISNHLYFYWYRQILGQKVEFLVSFYNNEISEKSEIFDDQFSVERPDGSNFTLKIRSTKLEDSAMYFCASGRASGTGGTQYFGPGTRLLVL.

As concerns this clone: It is likely a read error: a sequence one base away is far more abundant. The same CDR3 arises from other DNA sequences in this sample as well. V and J are TRBV6-5 and TRBJ2-7; TRBD1 or TRBD2 may be the D gene (6 bases each). The V gene's germline CDR1 is MNHEY and CDR2 SVGAGI. Trimming cost V 5 bases and J 5 bases, with 10 bases left between them. The CDR3 runs 12 residues. In DNA form, the CDR3 reads TGTGCCAGCAGTGCCGGGGGCGACGAGCAGTACTTC. Its translation: CASSAGGDEQYF.

The chain combines TRBV2 with TRBJ1-5, with TRBD1 matching over 7 bases. J gave up 6 bases and V 1 base, and 9 bases lay outside the gene matches. The length of the CDR3 is 16 residues. CDR1 and CDR2 from the germline V gene are SNHLY and FYNNEI. The CDR3 loop reads CASSEEQGHGGQPQHF. CDR3 bases: TGTGCCAGCAGTGAAGAACAGGGGCATGGAGGTCAGCCCCAGCATTTT. The complete variable domain, with remaining parts taken from reference TRBV2 and TRBJ1-5, reads EPEVTQTPSHQVTQMGQEVILRCVPISNHLYFYWYRQILGQKVEFLVSFYNNEISEKSEIFDDQFSVERPDGSNFTLKIRSTKLEDSAMYFCASSEEQGHGGQPQHFGDGTRLSIL.

The V call is TRBV27, the J call TRBJ1-4; 9 bases are shared with TRBD1. From germline, CDR1 is MNHEY and CDR2 SMNVEV (reference sequence). CDR3 length equals 15 residues. V lost 1 base, J lost 8 bases, and 5 bases stayed unmatched. The CDR3 reads CASSLWRDREEKLFF. CDR3 sequence (DNA): TGTGCCAGCAGTTTATGGCGGGACAGGGAGGAAAAACTGTTTTTT.

The rearrangement joins TRBV27 to TRBJ2-3; 9 nucleotides match TRBD2. V was pared by 6 bases and J by 0 bases, with 10 bases of the junction left unmatched. Per germline, CDR1 MNHEY and CDR2 SMNVEV (reference sequence). This CDR3 region has 17 residues. This CDR3 is CASSHVLREGSTDTQYF. The CDR3 nucleotides read TGTGCCAGCAGCCACGTTTTGCGGGAGGGAAGCACAGATACGCAGTATTTT.

This clone was detected a few times. The genes are TRBV5-1 and TRBJ1-1; no clear D gene. With 0 bases removed from V and 1 base from J, the gap between germline ends came to 10 bases. The CDR3 loop spans 15 amino acids. The V gene's germline CDR1 is SGHRS and CDR2 YFSETQ. In DNA form, the CDR3 reads TGCGCCAGCAGCTTGGCTTTGCCAGGGAACACTGAAGCTTTCTTT. Translation gives CASSLALPGNTEAFF.